This note documents a single TCR beta chain sequence. The sample comes from a study of blood T cell repertoires in COVID-19. The CDR3 has 17 residues. V was trimmed by 4 bases and J by 0 bases, leaving 17 bases between them. Germline-derived CDR1 and CDR2 are LGHNA and YSLEER. Cohort placement rested on clinical history that participants reported themselves. Symptom resolution, clearance, or two negative PCRs marked the recovered donors of Cohort 3. Libraries were prepared by immunoSEQ multiplex PCR; TCRdb keeps only in-frame clonotypes and omits some of them. The data show hundreds of thousands of clones, roughly 89% seen once.

The source of this sequence is a woman in her thirties or forties who had recovered from COVID-19. This chain uses TRBV4-3 with TRBJ2-3; maybe TRBD2 (7 bases). The source material was PBMCs or T cells enriched from blood (not recorded which). DNA of the CDR3: TGCGCCAGCAGCCGGGGAGGGGGTAGTTCGAGCACAGATACGCAGTATTTT. It encodes CASSRGGGSSSTDTQYF.